Shown below are 18 T cell receptor beta chains from a single sample sequenced in a study of cytomegalovirus exposure and HLA in healthy donors. The PCR employed 60 Vbeta primers together with 13 Jbeta primers. Using immunoSEQ multiplex PCR, the repertoire was profiled, and TCRdb retains in-frame clones only, with some absent. The repertoire holds about 120,000 clones, with about 76% as singletons. Sequenced material: PBMCs. The receptors here all came from a woman aged 40 to 55 in good health and CMV-seropositive.

The chain combines TRBV10-2 with TRBJ2-1; D may be TRBD2 (6 bases). CDR3 length: 16 amino acids. Germline CDR1 and CDR2: WSHSY and SAAADI. The V end was cut by 0 bases, the J end by 7 bases, with 16 bases between. CDR3 nucleotide sequence: TGCGCCAGCAGTGAGTCGACGACCCCGGGGACTAATGAGCAGTTCTTC. Translating it yields CASSESTTPGTNEQFF.

The rearrangement joins TRBV27 to TRBJ1-3; tentative D call: TRBD1 (6 bases). This CDR3 contains 14 residues. Trimming took 6 bases from V and 3 from J, leaving 12 bases between them. Germline V lookup: CDR1 MNHEY, CDR2 SMNVEV (reference sequence). CDR3 sequence: CASSSRGGGNTIYF. CDR3 coding DNA: TGTGCCAGCAGCTCTAGGGGGGGTGGAAACACCATATATTTT.

This clone was counted a single time. J is TRBJ1-3 and V is TRBV30; 7 bases are a match to TRBD1. Germline values: CDR1 GTSNPN, CDR2 SVGIG (reference sequence). The V and J ends lost 5 bases and 3 bases, in that order; junction bases with no gene match: 4. The CDR3 has 13 amino acids. CDR3 in amino acids: CAWGGQVGNTIYF. CDR3 in DNA: TGTGCCTGGGGCGGACAGGTTGGAAACACCATATATTTT.

The sample holds a few counts of this clone. V gene TRBV19 combines with J gene TRBJ2-4; D remains unclear. The CDR3 is 15 residues long. Looked up from germline, CDR1 is LNHDA and CDR2 is SQIVND (reference sequence). V was pared by 4 bases and J by 0 bases, with 10 bases between. CDR3 DNA: TGTGCCAGTAGTAATGAGGCTCTAGCCAAAAACATTCAGTACTTC. Its translation: CASSNEALAKNIQYF.

J is TRBJ1-5 and V is TRBV19; tentatively, D is TRBD1 (6 bases). Germline V gives CDR1 LNHDA, CDR2 SQIVND (reference sequence). V lost 3 bases, J lost 6 bases, and 21 bases lay in between. CDR3 size: 17 residues. The CDR3 nucleotides read TGTGCCAGTAGTATGCCCCCTCTACAGGGCGCGGGTCAGCCCCAGCATTTT. As protein: CASSMPPLQGAGQPQHF. Full variable domain (rest looked up from reference TRBV19 and TRBJ1-5): DGGITQSPKYLFRKEGQNVTLSCEQNLNHDAMYWYRQDPGQGLRLIYYSQIVNDFQKGDIAEGYSVSREKKESFPLTVTSAQKNPTAFYLCASSMPPLQGAGQPQHFGDGTRLSIL.

The chain couples TRBV2 to TRBJ2-2; no firm D call. Trimming left V 4 bases short and J 4 bases short, with 7 bases between. In germline, CDR1 is SNHLY, CDR2 FYNNEI. This CDR3 is 13 amino acids long. CDR3 nucleotide sequence: TGTGCCAGCAGTGCTAGTAGCACCGGGGAGCTGTTTTTT. Translated, it gives CASSASSTGELFF.

The CDR3 loop reads CASSLADYEQYF. The CDR3, as DNA: TGCGCCAGCAGCTTGGCAGACTACGAGCAGTACTTC. The gene calls are TRBV5-1 and TRBJ2-7; no clear D. The CDR3 has 12 residues. With 0 bases removed from V and 3 bases from J, the gap between germline ends came to 4 bases. CDR1 is SGHRS and CDR2 is YFSETQ in the germline V gene.

The gene calls are TRBV29-1 and TRBJ2-7, with 8 bases that match TRBD2. V shed 4 bases, J shed 6 bases, and the junction held 11 bases outside the gene matches. CDR1 is SQVTM, CDR2 ANQGSEA, per germline. The CDR3 covers 14 residues. The CDR3 loop reads CSVGVGLTSGEQYF. The CDR3 DNA sequence: TGCAGCGTTGGGGTGGGACTAACTAGCGGCGAGCAGTACTTC.

V gene TRBV6-4 combines with J gene TRBJ1-4; 10 nucleotides agree with TRBD1. With 7 bases clipped from V and 8 bases from J, the junction kept 19 bases outside the gene matches. This CDR3 region has 18 residues. Germline V lookup: CDR1 MRHNA, CDR2 SNTAGT. In DNA, the CDR3 is TGTGCCAGCACCGCCCAGGGACAGGGGAAGGAGAATAAGGAAAAACTGTTTTTT. Amino acids: CASTAQGQGKENKEKLFF.

The gene calls are TRBV7-2 and TRBJ2-1; D ambiguous. Deletions cut 5 bases from V and 6 bases from J, with 5 bases between. The CDR3 is 11 amino acids. Germline V gene sequence: CDR1 SGHTA, CDR2 FQGNSA. The CDR3 loop reads CASSILNEQFF. CDR3 coding DNA: TGTGCCAGCAGCATACTCAATGAGCAGTTCTTC.

This chain joins TRBV6-1 and TRBJ1-5, with D perhaps TRBD1 (5 bases). The length of the CDR3 is 14 residues. Germline values: CDR1 MNHNS, CDR2 SASEGT. Deletions cut 8 bases from V and 3 bases from J, with 14 bases between. CDR3 nucleotide sequence: TGTGCCAGCGGGGGGACGGGGGACAATCAGCCCCAGCATTTT. Amino acids: CASGGTGDNQPQHF.

The CDR3 here is CASSLAGGLTNEKLFF. The DNA of the CDR3 is TGCGCCAGCAGCCTGGCCGGGGGGCTGACTAATGAAAAACTGTTTTTT. The chain has TRBV5-1 and TRBJ1-4, with D maybe TRBD1 (6 bases). CDR3 size: 16 residues. The germline CDR1 and CDR2 sequences are SGHRS and YFSETQ. The V and J ends lost 4 bases and 2 bases respectively, with 15 bases between them.

J is TRBJ1-5 and V is TRBV1; TRBD1 is the table's D call and was not checked against the DNA. TRBV1 is a pseudogene. The CDR3 loop spans 15 amino acids. This CDR3 is CTSSHDRGHNQPQHF. CDR3 nucleotides: TGCACCAGCAGCCACGACAGGGGGCATAATCAGCCCCAGCATTTT.

This clone was picked up a small number of times. DNA for the CDR3: TGCGCCAGCAGCCAAATTAGCGGGGGCGTATACGAGCAGTACTTC. Its translation is CASSQISGGVYEQYF. The V and J genes are TRBV4-1 and TRBJ2-7; 9 bases fit TRBD2. The CDR3 contains 15 residues. Germline V gene sequence: CDR1 MGHRA, CDR2 YSYEKL. The V segment lost 2 bases and the J segment 4 bases; nucleotides outside the gene matches: 6.

This clone has just a few counts. The chain is built from TRBV7-8 and TRBJ2-1; weak D call: TRBD1 (5 bases). Germline V lookup: CDR1 SGHVS, CDR2 FQNEAQ. Trimming cost V 0 bases and J 11 bases, with 11 bases left between them. The CDR3 length is 13 residues. CDR3 sequence (DNA): TGTGCCAGCAGCTTAGCGGTTGCAGGGAAGCAGTTCTTC. The encoded protein is CASSLAVAGKQFF.

The chain couples TRBV7-8 to TRBJ1-2; D might be TRBD1 (6 bases). V dropped 5 bases and J dropped 6 bases, with 19 bases sitting between them. The CDR3 sequence is 15 residues long. Germline V gene data show CDR1 as SGHVS and CDR2 as FQNEAQ. The CDR3 sequence: CASSQTLQGEDGYTF. As DNA, the CDR3 is TGTGCCAGCAGCCAGACCTTACAGGGTGAAGATGGCTACACCTTC.

The chain couples TRBV5-1 to TRBJ2-1; D might be TRBD1 (6 bases). The CDR3 is 15 residues long. CDR1 is SGHRS and CDR2 is YFSETQ in the germline V gene. V was clipped by 0 bases and J by 9 bases, with 16 bases between them. The CDR3 reads CASSLGGRVASEQFF. DNA for the CDR3: TGCGCCAGCAGCTTGGGGGGGCGTGTGGCTAGTGAGCAGTTCTTC.

The chain is built from TRBV5-1 and TRBJ1-1; possible D gene TRBD1, 6 bases. This CDR3 has 15 amino acids. Deletions cut 3 bases from V and 2 bases from J, with 14 bases between. Germline V gene data show CDR1 as SGHRS and CDR2 as YFSETQ. The CDR3: CASSSWTAYNTEAFF. CDR3 nucleotide sequence: TGCGCCAGCAGCTCCTGGACAGCCTATAACACTGAAGCTTTCTTT.